The entry below describes one T cell receptor beta chain. The target antigen is unknown. This sample stems from a study of cytomegalovirus exposure and HLA in healthy donors. Study results and limitations: Versus the approximately 700-donor mean, an Asian-associated ancestry cluster reportedly showed fewer N-insertions in a later analysis.

PCR employed 60 Vbeta and 13 Jbeta primers. Sequencing used immunoSEQ multiplex PCR; TCRdb keeps in-frame clones, though not all of them. This sample yields 150,000 to 200,000 clones, of which around 75% are seen a single time; 1.5% to 2% belongs to the top ten. V lost 0 bases and J 0 bases, leaving 10 bases between the germline ends. This CDR3 is built from 15 residues. Germline CDR1 reads SGDLS; CDR2 reads YYNGEE. The receptor was derived from a woman in her 30s in good health and CMV-seronegative. V usage is TRBV9 and J usage is TRBJ2-7; D possibly corresponds to TRBD2 (5 bases). Specimen: PBMCs. This CDR3 is CASSVATGSSYEQYF. The CDR3 DNA reads as TGTGCCAGCAGCGTAGCTACGGGAAGCTCCTACGAGCAGTACTTC.